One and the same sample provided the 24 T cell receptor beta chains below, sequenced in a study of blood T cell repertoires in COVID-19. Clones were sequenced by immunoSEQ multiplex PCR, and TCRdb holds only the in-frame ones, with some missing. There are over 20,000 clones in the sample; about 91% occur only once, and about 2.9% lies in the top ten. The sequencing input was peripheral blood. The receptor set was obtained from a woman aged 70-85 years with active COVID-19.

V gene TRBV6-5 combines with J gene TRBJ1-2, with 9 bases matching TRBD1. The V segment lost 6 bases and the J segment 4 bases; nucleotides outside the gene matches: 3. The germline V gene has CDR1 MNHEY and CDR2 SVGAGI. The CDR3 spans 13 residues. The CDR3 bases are TGTGCCAGCAGAGAGACAGGGGGCTATGGCTACACCTTC. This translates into CASRETGGYGYTF.

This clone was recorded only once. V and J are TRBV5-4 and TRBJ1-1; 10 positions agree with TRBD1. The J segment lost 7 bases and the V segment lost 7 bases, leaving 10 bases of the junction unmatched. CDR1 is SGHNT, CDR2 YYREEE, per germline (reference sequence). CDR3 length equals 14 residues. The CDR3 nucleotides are TGTGCCAGCTCGCCGACAGGGGGCAAGAATGAAGCTTTCTTT. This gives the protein CASSPTGGKNEAFF.

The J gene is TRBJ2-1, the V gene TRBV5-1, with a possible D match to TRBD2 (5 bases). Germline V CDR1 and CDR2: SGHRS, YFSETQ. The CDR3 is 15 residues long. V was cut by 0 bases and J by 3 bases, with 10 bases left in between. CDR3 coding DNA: TGCGCCAGCAGCTTGGCCCCCGGGAACTACAATGAGCAGTTCTTC. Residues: CASSLAPGNYNEQFF.

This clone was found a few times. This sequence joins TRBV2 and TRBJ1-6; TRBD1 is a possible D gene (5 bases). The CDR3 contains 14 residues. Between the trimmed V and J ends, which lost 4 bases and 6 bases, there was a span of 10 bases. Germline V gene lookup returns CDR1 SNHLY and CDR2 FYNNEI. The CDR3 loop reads CASSVQGSNSPLHF. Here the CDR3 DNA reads TGTGCCAGCAGTGTCCAGGGCTCTAATTCACCCCTCCACTTT.

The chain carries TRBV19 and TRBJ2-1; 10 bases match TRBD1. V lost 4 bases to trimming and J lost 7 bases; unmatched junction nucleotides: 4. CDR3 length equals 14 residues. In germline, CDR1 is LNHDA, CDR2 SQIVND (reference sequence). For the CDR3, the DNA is TGTGCCAGTAGTACGGAGGACAGGGGGAATGAGCAGTTCTTC. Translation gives CASSTEDRGNEQFF.

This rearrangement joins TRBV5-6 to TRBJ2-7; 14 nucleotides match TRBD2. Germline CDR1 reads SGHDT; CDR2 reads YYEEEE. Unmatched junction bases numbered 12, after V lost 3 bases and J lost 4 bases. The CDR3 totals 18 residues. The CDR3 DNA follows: TGTGCCAGCAGCTCGGGAGGGACTAGCGGGAGTATTACTTACGAGCAGTACTTC. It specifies CASSSGGTSGSITYEQYF.

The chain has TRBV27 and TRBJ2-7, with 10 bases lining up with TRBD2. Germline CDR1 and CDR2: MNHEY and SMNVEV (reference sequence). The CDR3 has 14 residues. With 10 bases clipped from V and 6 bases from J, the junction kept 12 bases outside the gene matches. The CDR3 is CATNPSGLATEQYF. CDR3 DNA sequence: TGTGCCACCAATCCCTCGGGACTAGCGACCGAGCAGTACTTC.

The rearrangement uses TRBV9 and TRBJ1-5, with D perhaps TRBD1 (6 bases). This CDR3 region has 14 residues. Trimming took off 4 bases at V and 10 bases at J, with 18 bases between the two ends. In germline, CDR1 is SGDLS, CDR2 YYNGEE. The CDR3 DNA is TGTGCCAGCAGCCTGGGGGCGGGCCGAGGTCCCCAGCATTTT. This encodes CASSLGAGRGPQHF.

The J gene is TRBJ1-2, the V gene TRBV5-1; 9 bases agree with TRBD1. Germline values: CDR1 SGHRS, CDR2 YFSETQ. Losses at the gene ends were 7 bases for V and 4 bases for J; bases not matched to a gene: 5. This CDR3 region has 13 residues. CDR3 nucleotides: TGCGCCAGCGGAGACAGGGGGATCTATGGCTACACCTTC. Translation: CASGDRGIYGYTF.

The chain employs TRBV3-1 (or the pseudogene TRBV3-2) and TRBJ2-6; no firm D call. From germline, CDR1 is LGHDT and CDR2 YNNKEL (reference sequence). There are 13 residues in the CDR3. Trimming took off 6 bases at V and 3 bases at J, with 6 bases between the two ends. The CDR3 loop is CASSYSGANVLTF. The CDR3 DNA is TGTGCCAGCAGTTACAGTGGGGCCAACGTCCTGACTTTC.

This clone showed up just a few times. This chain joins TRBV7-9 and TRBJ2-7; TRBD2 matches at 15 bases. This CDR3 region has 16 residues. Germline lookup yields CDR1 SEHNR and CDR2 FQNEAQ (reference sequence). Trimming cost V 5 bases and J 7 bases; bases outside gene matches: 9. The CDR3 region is CASSIPGLAGGSEQYF. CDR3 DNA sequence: TGTGCCAGCAGCATACCGGGACTAGCGGGAGGTAGTGAGCAGTACTTC.

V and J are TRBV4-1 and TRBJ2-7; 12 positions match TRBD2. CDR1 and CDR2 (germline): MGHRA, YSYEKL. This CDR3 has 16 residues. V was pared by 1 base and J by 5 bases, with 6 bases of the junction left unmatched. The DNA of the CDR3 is TGCGCCAGCAGCCAAGCAGGGACTAGCGGGTGGGACGAGCAGTACTTC. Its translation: CASSQAGTSGWDEQYF.

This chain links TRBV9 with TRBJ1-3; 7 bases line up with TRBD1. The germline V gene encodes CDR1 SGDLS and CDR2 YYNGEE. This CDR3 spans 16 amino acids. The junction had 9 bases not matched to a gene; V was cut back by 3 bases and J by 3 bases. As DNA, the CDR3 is TGTGCCAGCAGCGCCGTGACAGGGCCGTATGGAAACACCATATATTTT. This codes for CASSAVTGPYGNTIYF.

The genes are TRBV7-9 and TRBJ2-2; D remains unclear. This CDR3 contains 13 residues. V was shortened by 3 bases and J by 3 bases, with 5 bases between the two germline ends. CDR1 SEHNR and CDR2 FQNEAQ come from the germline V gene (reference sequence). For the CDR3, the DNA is TGTGCCAGCAGCTTTTATGACACCGGGGAGCTGTTTTTT. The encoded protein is CASSFYDTGELFF.

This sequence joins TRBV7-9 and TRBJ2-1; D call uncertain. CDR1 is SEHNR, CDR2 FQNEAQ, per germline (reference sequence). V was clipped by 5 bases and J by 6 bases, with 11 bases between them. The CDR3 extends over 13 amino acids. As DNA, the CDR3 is TGTGCCAGCAGCCCTCTCAGCGCCAATGAGCAGTTCTTC. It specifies CASSPLSANEQFF.

CDR3: CASSLGLSGTRSPLHF. The CDR3 DNA sequence: TGTGCCAGCAGCCTAGGATTATCAGGGACTCGTTCACCCCTCCACTTT. The rearrangement uses TRBV5-6 and TRBJ1-6, with a possible D match to TRBD1 (5 bases). Trimming removed 4 bases at V and 9 bases at J, with 20 bases between. Germline V gene data show CDR1 as SGHDT and CDR2 as YYEEEE. CDR3 length: 16 amino acids.

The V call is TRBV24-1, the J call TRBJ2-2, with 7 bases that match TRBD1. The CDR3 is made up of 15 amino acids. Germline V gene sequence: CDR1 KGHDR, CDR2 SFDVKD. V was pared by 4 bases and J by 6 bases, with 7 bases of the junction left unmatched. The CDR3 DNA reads TGTGCCACCAGTGAATCGACAGGGTGGGCCGGGGAGCTGTTTTTT. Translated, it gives CATSESTGWAGELFF.

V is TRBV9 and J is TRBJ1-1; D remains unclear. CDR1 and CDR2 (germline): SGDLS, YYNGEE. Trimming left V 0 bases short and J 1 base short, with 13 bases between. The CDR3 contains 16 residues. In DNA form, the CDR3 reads TGTGCCAGCAGCGTAGTGAGTTCTGGAGCGAACACTGAAGCTTTCTTT. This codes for CASSVVSSGANTEAFF.

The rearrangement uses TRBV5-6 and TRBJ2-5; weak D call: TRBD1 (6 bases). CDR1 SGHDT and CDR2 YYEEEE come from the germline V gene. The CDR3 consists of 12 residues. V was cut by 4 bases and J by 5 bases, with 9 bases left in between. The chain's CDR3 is CASSPQGETQYF. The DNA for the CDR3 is TGTGCCAGCAGCCCCCAGGGGGAGACCCAGTACTTC.

CDR3 region: CASSRGGWLSDNEQFF. The CDR3 nucleotides are TGTGCCAGCAGTAGAGGGGGCTGGCTTTCTGACAATGAGCAGTTCTTC. The chain combines TRBV6-2 or TRBV6-3 with TRBJ2-1; 7 nucleotides agree with TRBD1. The CDR3 extends over 16 amino acids. The germline V gene has CDR1 MNHEY and CDR2 SVGEGT. Losses at the gene ends were 5 bases for V and 5 bases for J; bases not matched to a gene: 12.

The CDR3, as DNA: TGTGCCAGCAGCTCTGACAGGGGGCCGGAGACCCAGTACTTC. Translating it yields CASSSDRGPETQYF. V usage is TRBV5-8 and J usage is TRBJ2-5; TRBD1 aligns across 10 bases. The CDR3 contains 14 residues. Germline-derived CDR1 and CDR2 are SGHTS and YDEGEE. With 3 bases clipped from V and 5 bases from J, the junction kept 4 bases outside the gene matches.

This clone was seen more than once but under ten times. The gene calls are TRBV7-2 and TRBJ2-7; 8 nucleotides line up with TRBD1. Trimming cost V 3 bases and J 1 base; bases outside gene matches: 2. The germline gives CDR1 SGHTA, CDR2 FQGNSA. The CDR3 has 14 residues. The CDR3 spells CASSLTGDSYEQYF. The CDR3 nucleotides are TGTGCCAGCAGCTTGACAGGGGATTCCTACGAGCAGTACTTC.

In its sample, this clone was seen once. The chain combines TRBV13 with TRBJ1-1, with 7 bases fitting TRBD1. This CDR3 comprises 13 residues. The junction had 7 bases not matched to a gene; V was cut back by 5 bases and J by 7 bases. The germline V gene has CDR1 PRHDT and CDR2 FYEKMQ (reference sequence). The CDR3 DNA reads TGTGCCAGCAGCCTAACAGGGGTACATGAAGCTTTCTTT. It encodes CASSLTGVHEAFF.

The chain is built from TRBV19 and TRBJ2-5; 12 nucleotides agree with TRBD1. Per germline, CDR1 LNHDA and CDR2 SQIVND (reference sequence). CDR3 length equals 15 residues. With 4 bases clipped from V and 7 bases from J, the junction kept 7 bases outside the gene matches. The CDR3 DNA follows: TGTGCCAGTAGTAGGGACAGGGGGCTCTCGGGGACCCAGTACTTC. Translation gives CASSRDRGLSGTQYF.